The 22 T cell receptor beta chains below were found in one sample sequenced in a study of blood T cell repertoires in COVID-19. Assay used: immunoSEQ multiplex PCR; TCRdb lists only in-frame clones, some missing. The data hold over 150,000 clones, with approximately 94% observed a single time. Sequencing was performed on peripheral blood. Receptors originate from a man aged 30-40 years with COVID-19, enrolled during active disease.

This clone showed up just a few times. The chain couples TRBV5-1 to TRBJ2-7; TRBD2 matches at 9 bases. The germline CDR1 and CDR2 sequences are SGHRS and YFSETQ. Trimming cost V 7 bases and J 5 bases; bases outside gene matches: 13. This CDR3 has 15 amino acids. CDR3 coding DNA: TGCGCCAGCCGAACGCTCCCCGGGACTAGCAACGAGCAGTACTTC. Translated: CASRTLPGTSNEQYF.

V usage is TRBV6-4 and J usage is TRBJ1-6, with D tentatively TRBD1 (5 bases). Trimming removed 5 bases from V and 7 bases from J, with 9 bases in between. Looked up from germline, CDR1 is MRHNA and CDR2 is SNTAGT. CDR3 length equals 13 residues. CDR3 DNA sequence: TGTGCCAGCAGTTCGACAGAGAATTCACCCCTCCACTTT. As protein: CASSSTENSPLHF.

As concerns this clone: Other DNA sequences in the sample encode the same CDR3. V is TRBV6-5 and J is TRBJ1-2; D ambiguous. With 8 bases removed from V and 0 bases from J, the gap between germline ends came to 10 bases. Germline lookup yields CDR1 MNHEY and CDR2 SVGAGI. The CDR3 length is 13 residues. DNA of the CDR3: TGTGCCAGCCGGGATAGGGCTAACTATGGCTACACCTTC. Translating gives CASRDRANYGYTF.

This chain joins TRBV14 and TRBJ1-1, with TRBD1 as a possible D gene (5 bases). CDR1 is SGHDN and CDR2 is FVKESK in the germline V gene. Deletions cut 0 bases from V and 10 bases from J, with 12 bases between. The CDR3 has 13 amino acids. The CDR3 here is CASSQDGGGRAFF. The CDR3 DNA is TGTGCCAGCAGCCAAGATGGGGGAGGGCGAGCTTTCTTT. Supplemented by reference TRBV14 and TRBJ1-1, the full variable domain reads EAGVTQFPSHSVIEKGQTVTLRCDPISGHDNLYWYRRVMGKEIKFLLHFVKESKQDESGMPNNRFLAERTGGTYSTLKVQPAELEDSGVYFCASSQDGGGRAFFGQGTRLTVV.

The rearrangement links TRBV30 to TRBJ1-1; the match to TRBD1 covers 7 bases. Trimming took 4 bases from V and 6 from J; bases not matched to a gene: 11. The germline CDR1 and CDR2 sequences are GTSNPN and SVGIG (reference sequence). CDR3 length: 14 amino acids. DNA for the CDR3: TGTGCCTGGAACGGTGAGGCAGGGGGATCTGAAGCTTTCTTT. Its translation: CAWNGEAGGSEAFF.

This clone was counted only a few times. The chain has TRBV30 and TRBJ1-3, with a weak D call TRBD1 (5 bases). This CDR3 spans 16 amino acids. Trimming shortened V by 0 bases and J by 3 bases, and 15 bases separated the two germline ends. Germline V CDR1 and CDR2: GTSNPN, SVGIG (reference sequence). The CDR3 region is CAWSVLGGSDGNTIYF. DNA for the CDR3: TGTGCCTGGAGTGTATTGGGGGGGAGCGATGGAAACACCATATATTTT.

The chain is built from TRBV11-2 and TRBJ1-2, with TRBD1 as a possible D gene (6 bases). Germline CDR1 SGHAT, CDR2 FQNNGV. V was clipped by 5 bases and J by 3 bases, with 16 bases between them. CDR3 size: 15 residues. CDR3 sequence (DNA): TGTGCCAGCAGCAAGACCGGGACACTAGACTATGGCTACACCTTC. This gives the protein CASSKTGTLDYGYTF. The variable domain in full, completed from reference TRBV11-2 and TRBJ1-2, reads EAGVAQSPRYKIIEKRQSVAFWCNPISGHATLYWYQQILGQGPKLLIQFQNNGVVDDSQLPKDRFSAERLKGVDSTLKIQPAKLEDSAVYLCASSKTGTLDYGYTFGSGTRLTVV.

The chain is built from TRBV18 and TRBJ1-2; D gene uncertain. Germline CDR1 KGHSH, CDR2 LQKENI. Trimming cost V 2 bases and J 8 bases, with 12 bases left between them. This CDR3 comprises 13 residues. Written as DNA, the CDR3 is TGTGCCAGCTCACCATCGGAGGGTGGAGGCTACACCTTC. Amino acid sequence: CASSPSEGGGYTF.

This clone occurred once. The chain is built from TRBV5-1 and TRBJ2-2, with 9 bases lining up with TRBD1. The CDR3 runs 15 residues. V was pared by 3 bases and J by 5 bases, with 5 bases of the junction left unmatched. Germline CDR1 and CDR2: SGHRS and YFSETQ. DNA of the CDR3: TGCGCCAGCAGCTCACAGGGGGCGGGAACCGGGGAGCTGTTTTTT. It codes for CASSSQGAGTGELFF.

The V and J genes are TRBV10-3 and TRBJ1-1; D is uncertain. The CDR3 covers 13 residues. The V end lost 6 bases, the J end lost 1 base, and 9 bases lay between the germline ends. Germline loops: CDR1 ENHRY, CDR2 SYGVKD. The CDR3 nucleotides are TGTGCCATCAGGGGCATAGGGAACACTGAAGCTTTCTTT. This translates into CAIRGIGNTEAFF.

The chain combines TRBV7-9 with TRBJ2-3, with D perhaps TRBD2 (5 bases). The CDR3 sequence is 16 residues long. The V end was cut by 5 bases, the J end by 1 base, with 16 bases between. CDR1 and CDR2 from the germline V gene are SEHNR and FQNEAQ (reference sequence). The CDR3 loop reads CASSPSGGERTDTQYF. CDR3 bases: TGTGCCAGCAGCCCGAGCGGCGGTGAACGCACAGATACGCAGTATTTT.

This clone was seen a single time. The chain has TRBV6-5 and TRBJ1-4; 7 bases align to TRBD1. The V gene end was trimmed by 6 bases and the J gene end by 3 bases; junction bases not matched to a gene: 7. CDR3 length: 15 residues. Germline CDR1 and CDR2: MNHEY and SVGAGI. The CDR3 nucleotides read TGTGCCAGCAGACGACAGGGAACGGCTAATGAAAAACTGTTTTTT. This sequence encodes CASRRQGTANEKLFF.

CDR3 nucleotide sequence: TGTGCCAGCAGCCGGGACATCTCTGGAAACACCATATATTTT. This gives the protein CASSRDISGNTIYF. The chain combines TRBV5-6 with TRBJ1-3, with D possibly matching TRBD1 (6 bases). V lost 4 bases to trimming and J lost 0 bases, with 8 bases between them. The CDR3 has 14 residues. Germline V gene sequence: CDR1 SGHDT, CDR2 YYEEEE.

There are many counts of this clone. The rearrangement joins TRBV15 to TRBJ1-2, with 7 bases that match TRBD1. The J segment lost 2 bases and the V segment lost 4 bases, leaving 13 bases of the junction unmatched. The CDR3 runs 17 residues. Germline CDR1 reads LNHNV; CDR2 reads YYDKDF (reference sequence). The CDR3 spells CATSTERGGKGNYGYTF. In nucleotides, the CDR3 is TGTGCCACCAGCACCGAGAGAGGGGGCAAGGGAAACTATGGCTACACCTTC.

The chain links TRBV6-5 to TRBJ1-5; the D gene is possibly TRBD1 (6 bases). CDR3 length: 16 residues. Germline V gene sequence: CDR1 MNHEY, CDR2 SVGAGI. Trimming shortened V by 4 bases and J by 4 bases, and 17 bases separated the two germline ends. The CDR3 protein is CASSLASGGQNQPQHF. The CDR3, as DNA: TGTGCCAGCAGTTTGGCATCCGGCGGACAGAATCAGCCCCAGCATTTT.

This rearrangement joins TRBV6-5 to TRBJ1-5; 7 positions match TRBD1. There are 14 residues in the CDR3. The V segment lost 6 bases and the J segment 6 bases; nucleotides outside the gene matches: 8. Germline values: CDR1 MNHEY, CDR2 SVGAGI. This CDR3 reads CASSTDRVGQPQHF. DNA of the CDR3: TGTGCCAGCAGCACCGACAGGGTCGGTCAGCCCCAGCATTTT.

Here the CDR3 reads CAIASQGGNVYGYTF. In DNA, the CDR3 is TGTGCCATCGCGAGTCAGGGGGGCAACGTCTATGGCTACACCTTC. The chain joins TRBV10-3 to TRBJ1-2, with TRBD1 matching over 7 bases. This CDR3 spans 15 amino acids. Germline assignment: CDR1 ENHRY and CDR2 SYGVKD. Germline trimming cut 8 bases from V and 4 bases from J; bases unmatched to any gene: 13.

This clone appeared once. J is TRBJ2-3 and V is TRBV7-9, with D uncertain. This CDR3 region has 15 residues. In germline, CDR1 is SEHNR, CDR2 FQNEAQ (reference sequence). V shed 4 bases and J shed 1 base, with 12 bases lying between them. The chain's CDR3 is CASSSPRLGTDTQYF. DNA of the CDR3: TGTGCCAGCAGCTCCCCGAGGTTGGGCACAGATACGCAGTATTTT.

This sequence joins TRBV10-3 and TRBJ2-7; 9 nucleotides match TRBD2. From germline, CDR1 is ENHRY and CDR2 SYGVKD. V lost 2 bases to trimming and J lost 5 bases; unmatched junction nucleotides: 7. The CDR3 spans 15 residues. The CDR3 spells CAISEARGGPDEQYF. DNA of the CDR3: TGTGCCATCAGTGAGGCGCGGGGGGGCCCAGACGAGCAGTACTTC.

Comment on this clone: The same CDR3 arises from other DNA sequences in this sample as well. The gene calls are TRBV18 and TRBJ2-7, with TRBD1 matching over 9 bases. The CDR3 is made up of 15 amino acids. Germline V gives CDR1 KGHSH, CDR2 LQKENI. V lost 3 bases and J lost 0; bases outside the gene matches: 3. The CDR3 reads CASSPGTGSSYEQYF. CDR3 coding DNA: TGTGCCAGCTCACCCGGGACAGGGTCCTCCTACGAGCAGTACTTC.

The chain joins TRBV7-2 to TRBJ1-2; the match to TRBD1 covers 8 bases. V shed 5 bases, J shed 5 bases, and the junction held 16 bases outside the gene matches. Germline-derived CDR1 and CDR2 are SGHTA and FQGNSA. This CDR3 is built from 17 residues. CDR3 bases: TGTGCCAGCAGCCCCCGGACAGGGTACGGGACCCTATATGGCTACACCTTC. It is translated as CASSPRTGYGTLYGYTF.

The CDR3 nucleotides read TGTGCCATCAGTGACAGGGGCAATGAAGCTTTCTTT. Amino acids: CAISDRGNEAFF. This rearrangement joins TRBV10-3 to TRBJ1-1; tentative D call: TRBD1 (6 bases). Trimming took 3 bases from V and 7 from J, leaving 9 bases between them. Per germline, CDR1 ENHRY and CDR2 SYGVKD. The CDR3 consists of 12 residues.